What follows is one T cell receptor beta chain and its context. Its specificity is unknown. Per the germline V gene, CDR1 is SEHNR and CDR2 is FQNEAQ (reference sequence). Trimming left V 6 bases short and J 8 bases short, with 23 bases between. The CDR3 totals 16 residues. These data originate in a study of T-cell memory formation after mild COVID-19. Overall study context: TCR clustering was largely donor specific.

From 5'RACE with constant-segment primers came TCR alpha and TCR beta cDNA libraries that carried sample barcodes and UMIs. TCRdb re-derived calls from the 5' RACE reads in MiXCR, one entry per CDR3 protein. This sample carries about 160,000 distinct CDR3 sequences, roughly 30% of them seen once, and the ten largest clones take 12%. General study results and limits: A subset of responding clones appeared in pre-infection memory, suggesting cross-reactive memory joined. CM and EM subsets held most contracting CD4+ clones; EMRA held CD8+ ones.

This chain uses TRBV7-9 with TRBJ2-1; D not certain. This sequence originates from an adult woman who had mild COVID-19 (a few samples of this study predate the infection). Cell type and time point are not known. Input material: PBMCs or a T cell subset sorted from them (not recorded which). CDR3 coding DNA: TGTGCCAGCAGTCTCCCCTTGGCGCACCACCTGGATGAGCAGTTCTTC. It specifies CASSLPLAHHLDEQFF.